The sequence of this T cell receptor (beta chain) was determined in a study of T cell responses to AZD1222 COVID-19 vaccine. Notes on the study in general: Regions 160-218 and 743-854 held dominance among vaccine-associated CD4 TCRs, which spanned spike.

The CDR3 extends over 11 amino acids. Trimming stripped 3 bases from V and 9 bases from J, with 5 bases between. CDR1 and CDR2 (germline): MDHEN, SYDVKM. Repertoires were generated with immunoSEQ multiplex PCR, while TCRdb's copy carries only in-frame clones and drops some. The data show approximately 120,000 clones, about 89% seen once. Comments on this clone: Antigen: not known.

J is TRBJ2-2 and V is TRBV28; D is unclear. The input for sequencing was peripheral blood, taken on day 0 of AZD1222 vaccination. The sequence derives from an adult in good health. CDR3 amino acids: CASSFQWELFF. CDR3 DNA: TGTGCCAGCAGTTTTCAATGGGAGCTGTTTTTT. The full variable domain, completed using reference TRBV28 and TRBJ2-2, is DVKVTQSSRYLVKRTGEKVFLECVQDMDHENMFWYRQDPGLGLRLIYFSYDVKMKEKGDIPEGYSVSREKKERFSLILESASTNQTSMYLCASSFQWELFFGEGSRLTVL.